Below are 21 T cell receptor beta chains sequenced from a single sample in a study of blood T cell repertoires in COVID-19 (dated by TCRdb to 2018 to 2021). The library came from the immunoSEQ multiplex PCR assay. In its TCRdb copy, this immuneACCESS table keeps in-frame sequences only and misses some clones. Where compared with another copy, unresolved V genes explain less than half of these, and the others have no known cause. The sample table lists roughly 380,000 clones, 75% to 90% of them with a count of one. The ten largest clones add up to about 1.6% of the sample. Sequences were obtained from peripheral blood. Receptors were obtained from a woman aged 40 to 55 with COVID-19, enrolled during active disease.

V and J are TRBV6-5 and TRBJ1-3; maybe TRBD1 (5 bases). V lost 2 bases and J lost 0, with 11 bases in between. The CDR3 runs 16 residues. The germline gives CDR1 MNHEY, CDR2 SVGAGI. The CDR3 DNA sequence: TGTGCCAGCAGTTACGGCGGGGACCCCTCTGGAAACACCATATATTTT. Amino acid sequence: CASSYGGDPSGNTIYF.

J is TRBJ2-2 and V is TRBV2, with D possibly TRBD1 on 5 matching bases. V dropped 8 bases and J dropped 0 bases, with 13 bases sitting between them. This CDR3 contains 15 residues. Per germline, CDR1 SNHLY and CDR2 FYNNEI. CDR3 in amino acids: CASGAGPANTGELFF. The CDR3 coding sequence is TGTGCCAGCGGGGCCGGGCCGGCGAACACCGGGGAGCTGTTTTTT.

In its sample, this clone was seen once. The rearrangement uses TRBV28 and TRBJ1-5; TRBD1 matches at 8 bases. Per the germline V gene, CDR1 is MDHEN and CDR2 is SYDVKM. The CDR3 sequence is 20 residues long. J gave up 0 bases and V 6 bases, and 19 bases lay outside the gene matches. CDR3 bases: TGTGCCAGCAGCACCGGACCGGGACAGGACCCTCTCTATAGCAATCAGCCCCAGCATTTT. Translating gives CASSTGPGQDPLYSNQPQHF.

The J gene is TRBJ1-4, the V gene TRBV4-2, with D tentatively TRBD1 (6 bases). The CDR3 is 16 amino acids. V was cut by 0 bases and J by 3 bases, with 11 bases left in between. Germline V CDR1 and CDR2: LGHNA, YNFKEQ. The CDR3 bases are TGTGCCAGCAGCCAAGACGGACAGCGTTCTAATGAAAAACTGTTTTTT. It specifies CASSQDGQRSNEKLFF.

This clone was detected only a few times. The chain employs TRBV3-1 (or the pseudogene TRBV3-2) and TRBJ1-2, with D hard to call. This CDR3 is built from 15 residues. Trimming removed 1 base at V and 8 bases at J, with 17 bases between. CDR1 is LGHDT, CDR2 YNNKEL, per germline (reference sequence). CDR3 protein: CASSQGPEPPYGYTF. DNA for the CDR3: TGTGCCAGCAGCCAAGGACCGGAGCCCCCCTACGGCTACACCTTC.

V and J are TRBV2 and TRBJ2-2; 8 nucleotides line up with TRBD2. CDR3 length: 18 residues. The germline V gene has CDR1 SNHLY and CDR2 FYNNEI. V was clipped by 3 bases and J by 2 bases; unmatched bases: 11. The CDR3 loop reads CASSDPGGPSVNTGELFF. The DNA of the CDR3 is TGTGCCAGCAGTGACCCGGGAGGGCCCTCCGTTAACACCGGGGAGCTGTTTTTT. The whole variable domain, filled in from reference TRBV2 and TRBJ2-2, reads EPEVTQTPSHQVTQMGQEVILRCVPISNHLYFYWYRQILGQKVEFLVSFYNNEISEKSEIFDDQFSVERPDGSNFTLKIRSTKLEDSAMYFCASSDPGGPSVNTGELFFGEGSRLTVL.

The gene calls are TRBV27 and TRBJ1-1; TRBD1 agrees at 10 bases. Trimming took 6 bases from V and 11 from J; bases not matched to a gene: 6. The CDR3 length is 12 residues. Germline lookup yields CDR1 MNHEY and CDR2 SMNVEV (reference sequence). The CDR3 is CASSTDRGPAFF. For the CDR3, the DNA is TGTGCCAGCAGCACAGACAGGGGGCCTGCTTTCTTT.

The chain joins TRBV9 to TRBJ2-3; 9 bases align to TRBD1. The CDR3 extends over 15 amino acids. Germline loops: CDR1 SGDLS, CDR2 YYNGEE. V was pared by 3 bases and J by 4 bases, with 6 bases of the junction left unmatched. The CDR3 is CASSGRQGGSDTQYF. DNA for the CDR3: TGTGCCAGCAGCGGTCGACAGGGGGGTTCAGATACGCAGTATTTT.

The V call is TRBV3-1 (or the pseudogene TRBV3-2), the J call TRBJ1-1, with 10 nucleotides matching TRBD1. This CDR3 spans 11 amino acids. The germline CDR1 and CDR2 sequences are LGHDT and YNNKEL (reference sequence). V was pared by 3 bases and J by 11 bases, with 0 bases of the junction left unmatched. In DNA, the CDR3 is TGTGCCAGCAGCCAGGACAGGGGGGCTTTCTTT. Translation: CASSQDRGAFF.

The chain has TRBV7-2 and TRBJ1-1; D not certain. The CDR3 extends over 15 amino acids. The V gene's germline CDR1 is SGHTA and CDR2 FQGNSA. V lost 1 base and J 0 bases, leaving 9 bases between the germline ends. This chain's CDR3 is CASSLDTALNTEAFF. The CDR3, as DNA: TGTGCCAGCAGCTTAGACACAGCCTTGAACACTGAAGCTTTCTTT.

In its sample, this clone was seen a few times. V and J are TRBV6-5 and TRBJ2-7; no firm D call. This CDR3 region has 14 residues. V dropped 7 bases and J dropped 0 bases, with 13 bases sitting between them. Germline V gene lookup returns CDR1 MNHEY and CDR2 SVGAGI. The CDR3 sequence is CASTPTQISYEQYF. For the CDR3, the DNA is TGTGCCAGCACTCCCACACAAATCTCCTACGAGCAGTACTTC.

This clone was seen a few times. The CDR3 is CATSDAGPRGQFF. In DNA, the CDR3 is TGTGCCACCAGTGATGCTGGCCCCAGGGGGCAGTTCTTC. This chain joins TRBV24-1 and TRBJ2-1, with D maybe TRBD1 (6 bases). Trimming left V 3 bases short and J 12 bases short, with 14 bases between. The CDR3 loop spans 13 amino acids. CDR1 is KGHDR, CDR2 SFDVKD, per germline.

J is TRBJ1-2 and V is TRBV5-4; 8 bases are a match to TRBD1. Germline CDR1 reads SGHNT; CDR2 reads YYREEE (reference sequence). V trimming: 4 bases; J trimming: 5 bases; junction bases outside the gene matches: 4. The CDR3 has 13 amino acids. This chain's CDR3 is CASSHRDRYGYTF. For the CDR3, the DNA is TGTGCCAGCAGCCACCGGGACAGGTATGGCTACACCTTC.

The chain has TRBV11-3 and TRBJ1-1; a possible D gene is TRBD1 (6 bases). V was pared by 1 base and J by 1 base, with 10 bases between. The CDR3 sequence is 15 residues long. The V gene's germline CDR1 is SGHNT and CDR2 YENEEA. This CDR3 is CASSLGGHRNTEAFF. The CDR3 nucleotides read TGTGCCAGCAGCTTAGGGGGACACCGGAACACTGAAGCTTTCTTT.

The chain carries TRBV28 and TRBJ2-7; D not certain. The length of the CDR3 is 15 residues. From germline, CDR1 is MDHEN and CDR2 SYDVKM. V dropped 3 bases and J dropped 2 bases, with 14 bases sitting between them. The CDR3 region is CASSFPWASTYEQYF. CDR3 in DNA: TGTGCCAGCAGTTTCCCGTGGGCGTCGACCTACGAGCAGTACTTC.

Note on this clone: Different DNA sequences within this sample yield the same CDR3. V is TRBV6-5 and J is TRBJ1-1; D perhaps matches TRBD1 (5 bases). V was clipped by 0 bases and J by 1 base, with 9 bases between them. The length of the CDR3 is 15 residues. Germline V gene sequence: CDR1 MNHEY, CDR2 SVGAGI. Written as DNA, the CDR3 is TGTGCCAGCAGTTACTCTCGGGGGGGGAACACTGAAGCTTTCTTT. As protein: CASSYSRGGNTEAFF.

The rearrangement links TRBV19 to TRBJ2-7; TRBD2 might be the D (6 bases). Germline lookup yields CDR1 LNHDA and CDR2 SQIVND (reference sequence). The ends were cut back, 5 bases at V and 1 base at J, with 18 bases in the middle. This CDR3 comprises 16 residues. CDR3 nucleotide sequence: TGTGCCAGTAGTTTTCGCCCGGGACTCGCGTCCTACGAGCAGTACTTC. Its translation is CASSFRPGLASYEQYF.

In this sample, this clone turned up once. This chain uses TRBV7-9 with TRBJ1-1; D unresolved. The germline V gene has CDR1 SEHNR and CDR2 FQNEAQ (reference sequence). Trimming pared 1 base from V and 1 base from J, leaving 10 bases between. The CDR3 is 15 amino acids. CDR3: CASSLGGSENTEAFF. For the CDR3, the DNA is TGTGCCAGCAGCTTAGGTGGGAGCGAGAACACTGAAGCTTTCTTT.

The chain combines TRBV6-5 with TRBJ1-2; D is unresolved. The germline V gene has CDR1 MNHEY and CDR2 SVGAGI. The CDR3 loop spans 12 amino acids. The V end lost 10 bases, the J end lost 0 bases, and 9 bases lay between the germline ends. The CDR3 protein is CATSISNYGYTF. CDR3 DNA: TGTGCCACCTCTATCTCTAACTATGGCTACACCTTC.

The chain combines TRBV7-2 with TRBJ2-1; 7 nucleotides agree with TRBD1. The CDR3 totals 14 residues. With 2 bases clipped from V and 4 bases from J, the junction kept 2 bases outside the gene matches. Germline CDR1 reads SGHTA; CDR2 reads FQGNSA. The CDR3 loop reads CASSLPGQYNEQFF. CDR3 in DNA: TGTGCCAGCAGCTTACCGGGACAGTACAATGAGCAGTTCTTC.

This chain connects TRBV5-1 to TRBJ1-2, with TRBD1 matching over 9 bases. Germline V gene data show CDR1 as SGHRS and CDR2 as YFSETQ. Trimming removed 5 bases from V and 4 bases from J; junction bases left unmatched: 9. The CDR3 contains 15 residues. The CDR3 nucleotides are TGCGCCAGCAGGCCCACAGGGGGCCGTTCCTATGGCTACACCTTC. Translated: CASRPTGGRSYGYTF.